This is a list of T cell receptor beta chains from one sample in a study of regulatory T cells in long-lasting Graves disease. TCRdb used MiXCR to reprocess the multiplex PCR reads, holding one entry per CDR3 protein. The sample holds 400,000 to 550,000 distinct CDR3 sequences; 16% are singletons and the top ten take about a quarter. A further study also used this sample, focusing on T cells in Graves' hyperthyroidism and ophthalmopathy.

This material consisted of peripheral blood mononuclear cells (PBMCs), taken at new diagnosis, from a patient treated with antithyroid drugs. Receptors were obtained from a woman under 30 with Graves disease. Each CDR3 is given with its conserved first and last residue.

j_gene: TRBJ2-1; v_gene: TRBV6-2/TRBV6-3; CDR3aa: CASSYSMGYNEQFF
j_gene: TRBJ2-3; v_gene: TRBV20-1; CDR3aa: CSARSRKEDTQYF
j_gene: TRBJ2-7; v_gene: TRBV7-9; CDR3aa: CASSLLQQGLKGEQYF
j_gene: TRBJ2-7; v_gene: TRBV28; CDR3aa: CASRRTGGFSIHEQYF
j_gene: TRBJ1-1; v_gene: TRBV27; CDR3aa: CASSMDRVRTEAFF
j_gene: TRBJ2-5; v_gene: TRBV19; CDR3aa: CASSMVSLETQYF
j_gene: TRBJ2-1; v_gene: TRBV9; CDR3aa: CASSVTGQTYNEQFF
j_gene: TRBJ2-7; v_gene: TRBV28; CDR3aa: CASSPPSGMGEQYF
j_gene: TRBJ2-7; v_gene: TRBV5-1; CDR3aa: CASSPRDRGNYEQYF
j_gene: TRBJ2-1; v_gene: TRBV19; CDR3aa: CASSPRDLSGNEQFF
j_gene: TRBJ2-5; v_gene: TRBV5-5; CDR3aa: CASSLDWGSKGTQYF
j_gene: TRBJ1-2; v_gene: TRBV2; CDR3aa: CASSEISNYGYTF
j_gene: TRBJ2-1; v_gene: TRBV5-4; CDR3aa: CASSYGAGRNEQFF
j_gene: TRBJ2-7; v_gene: TRBV12-3/TRBV12-4; CDR3aa: CASSPVSGEQYF
j_gene: TRBJ2-7; v_gene: TRBV7-9; CDR3aa: CASSLALTSGRAAEQYF
j_gene: TRBJ2-5; v_gene: TRBV29-1; CDR3aa: CSGRTGRGETQYF
j_gene: TRBJ2-7; v_gene: TRBV6-1; CDR3aa: CASTLAGGGEQYF
j_gene: TRBJ2-7; v_gene: TRBV6-1; CDR3aa: CASSKVGYEQYF
j_gene: TRBJ2-7; v_gene: TRBV2; CDR3aa: CASSGMRARYEQYF
j_gene: TRBJ2-3; v_gene: TRBV18; CDR3aa: CASSPRGRDTQYF
j_gene: TRBJ2-7; v_gene: TRBV6-1; CDR3aa: CASSVRAGSDEQYF
j_gene: TRBJ2-1; v_gene: TRBV13; CDR3aa: CASSLYQAGREQFF
j_gene: TRBJ2-3; v_gene: TRBV14; CDR3aa: CASSRRTGAIDTQYF
j_gene: TRBJ2-1; v_gene: TRBV24-1; CDR3aa: CATSDPTSANSYNEQFF
j_gene: TRBJ1-1; v_gene: TRBV7-9; CDR3aa: CASSSSWRDAPSTEAFF
j_gene: TRBJ2-7; v_gene: TRBV7-6; CDR3aa: CASSVFSGRAYEQYF
j_gene: TRBJ2-1; v_gene: TRBV6-1; CDR3aa: CASSEASLAGSSYNEQFF
j_gene: TRBJ2-7; v_gene: TRBV7-6; CDR3aa: CASSISGAYEQYF
j_gene: TRBJ2-3; v_gene: TRBV5-1; CDR3aa: CASSLGLAELSTDTQYF
j_gene: NA; v_gene: TRBV29-1; CDR3aa: CSVFGPTSGSRHEQFF
j_gene: TRBJ2-1; v_gene: TRBV20-1; CDR3aa: CSATTPSYEQFF
j_gene: TRBJ1-1; v_gene: TRBV27; CDR3aa: CASSSRWGSKNTEAFF
j_gene: TRBJ2-7; v_gene: TRBV3-1; CDR3aa: CASSQRGYEQYF
j_gene: TRBJ1-2; v_gene: TRBV2; CDR3aa: CASRGQPNPNYGYTF
j_gene: TRBJ2-1; v_gene: TRBV10-2; CDR3aa: CASSRTAYNEQFF
j_gene: TRBJ1-5; v_gene: TRBV6-9; CDR3aa: CASSYGGIDSNQPQHF
j_gene: TRBJ1-4; v_gene: TRBV28; CDR3aa: CASSLVTGARSEKLFF
j_gene: TRBJ1-2; v_gene: TRBV7-9; CDR3aa: CASSSPRQPANYGYTF
j_gene: TRBJ2-3; v_gene: TRBV20-1; CDR3aa: CSAEDRPTDTQYF
j_gene: TRBJ2-7; v_gene: TRBV10-3; CDR3aa: CAISENPSYEQYF
j_gene: TRBJ2-1; v_gene: TRBV7-2; CDR3aa: CASSLVVGDEQFF
j_gene: TRBJ2-7; v_gene: TRBV27; CDR3aa: CASSFRDKSYEQYF
j_gene: TRBJ2-7; v_gene: TRBV10-3; CDR3aa: CAISDPTAGGTYEQYF
j_gene: TRBJ1-4; v_gene: TRBV20-1; CDR3aa: CSARDPQLKANEKLFF
j_gene: TRBJ1-1; v_gene: TRBV4-1; CDR3aa: CASSQTGGFGTEAFF